The present T cell receptor beta chain was sequenced within a study of regulatory dendritic cells for organ transplantation. The germline gives CDR1 LGHNA, CDR2 YSLEER. Trimming left V 1 base short and J 7 bases short, with 16 bases between. The CDR3 loop spans 15 amino acids. Clones were read by immunoSEQ multiplex PCR, and TCRdb kept only the in-frame ones, dropping some. The data contain 30,000 to 45,000 clones, around nine tenths of them singletons. The sequenced material came from naive CD8+ T cells from blood. Subset defined: CD45RA+ naive T cells. This receptor was identified in a human donor in good health. The chain combines TRBV4-3 with TRBJ1-2; a weak D match, TRBD1 (6 bases). The DNA for the CDR3 is TGCGCCAGCAGCCAAGGGAGGACAGTCCTAAGTGGCTACACCTTC. Protein product: CASSQGRTVLSGYTF.